This T cell receptor beta chain was sequenced in a study of CD8 T cells in ankylosing spondylitis. Whole-study results and caveats: Reportedly, matched ankylosing spondylitis synovial fluid was significantly enriched for disease-linked clones. What seemed typical of ankylosing spondylitis blood was a TCR beta motif built from several highly homologous variants.

TCRdb re-called the 5' RACE reads through MiXCR, storing one row per CDR3 protein. Here the sample spans 85,000 to 100,000 distinct CDR3 sequences, roughly 8.3% being singletons. This clonotype came up many times. Its antigen is still unknown. Sequenced input: blood, either unsorted or a sorted T cell fraction (not recorded which). The receptor comes from a male donor with ankylosing spondylitis or in good health (not recorded which).

The CDR3 loop is CASSYVIGGNQETQYF. The CDR3 nucleotides are TGTGCCAGCAGTTATGTGATCGGGGGAAATCAAGAGACCCAGTACTTC. V usage is TRBV6-2 or TRBV6-3 and J usage is TRBJ2-5, with D maybe TRBD2 (6 bases). CDR3 size: 16 residues. The V gene lost 3 bases and the J gene lost 2 bases, with 16 bases spanning the gap. CDR1 and CDR2 from the germline V gene are MNHEY and SVGEGT.